This T cell receptor beta chain was documented in a study of control samples from healthy donors and cancer patients. This CDR3 spans 15 amino acids. Trimming removed 5 bases at V and 0 bases at J, with 10 bases between. Germline CDR1 reads SGHVS; CDR2 reads FQNEAQ. The assay was immunoSEQ multiplex PCR, and TCRdb's table has in-frame clones only and misses some. The sample lists roughly 130,000 clones, around 94% occurring once. The J gene is TRBJ1-4, the V gene TRBV7-8; D unclear. The TCR sequence derives from a man aged 55 to 70 with colorectal cancer. Input material: PBMCs. CDR3 sequence: CASSRRPATNEKLFF. DNA for the CDR3: TGTGCCAGCAGCCGTCGACCAGCAACTAATGAAAAACTGTTTTTT.